These 17 T cell receptor beta chains were sequenced from one sample in a study of shared clonotypes between healthy human individuals. Cells designated naive CD8 were CD45RO-negative and were positively selected for CCR7, with terminally differentiated effector memory CD45RA+ cells excluded. Some clones are missing from TCRdb's copy, which holds only in-frame ones; the method was immunoSEQ multiplex PCR. Among hundreds of thousands of clones, more than 85% were seen once, and the ten largest hold about 25%. Specimen: naive CD8+ T cells sorted from blood. Receptors originate from a man under 40 in good health.

This chain connects TRBV10-2 to TRBJ2-7; TRBD1 aligns across 8 bases. V lost 3 bases to trimming and J lost 0 bases; unmatched junction nucleotides: 7. CDR1 WSHSY and CDR2 SAAADI come from the germline V gene. CDR3 length: 16 amino acids. The CDR3 nucleotides read TGCGCCAGCAGTGATGGTTACAGGGGGTCCTCCTACGAGCAGTACTTC. Amino acid sequence: CASSDGYRGSSYEQYF.

This clone showed up just once. The rearrangement joins TRBV19 to TRBJ1-2, with no clear D. Germline-derived CDR1 and CDR2 are LNHDA and SQIVND (reference sequence). The CDR3 is 15 amino acids. V lost 3 bases and J 5 bases, leaving 16 bases between the germline ends. This CDR3 reads CASSIPTDGSYGYTF. The CDR3 DNA reads as TGTGCCAGTAGTATCCCTACTGACGGTTCGTATGGCTACACCTTC.

This sequence joins TRBV27 and TRBJ2-5, with TRBD2 matching over 12 bases. Per the germline V gene, CDR1 is MNHEY and CDR2 is SMNVEV (reference sequence). V was pared by 7 bases and J by 1 base, with 7 bases of the junction left unmatched. This CDR3 has 16 amino acids. This CDR3 is CASKPRLAGVQETQYF. DNA of the CDR3: TGTGCCAGCAAACCAAGACTAGCGGGAGTCCAAGAGACCCAGTACTTC.

This chain uses TRBV5-4 with TRBJ2-1, with D unresolved. This CDR3 contains 12 residues. Germline V gene sequence: CDR1 SGHNT, CDR2 YYREEE (reference sequence). V shed 0 bases and J shed 9 bases, with 7 bases lying between them. The CDR3 here is CASSLDPGEQFF. In DNA form, the CDR3 reads TGTGCCAGCAGCTTGGATCCGGGTGAGCAGTTCTTC. The variable domain in full, with the rest retrieved from reference TRBV5-4 and TRBJ2-1, is ETGVTQSPTHLIKTRGQQVTLRCSSQSGHNTVSWYQQALGQGPQFIFQYYREEENGRGNFPPRFSGLQFPNYSSELNVNALELDDSALYLCASSLDPGEQFFGPGTRLTVL.

As concerns this clone: Additional DNA sequences in this sample encode the identical CDR3. This chain joins TRBV6-5 and TRBJ2-7; D may be TRBD1 (6 bases). This CDR3 has 14 amino acids. Germline lookup yields CDR1 MNHEY and CDR2 SVGAGI. With 0 bases removed from V and 2 bases from J, the gap between germline ends came to 8 bases. The CDR3 loop is CASSYSDRAYEQYF. The CDR3 bases are TGTGCCAGCAGTTACTCGGACAGAGCCTACGAGCAGTACTTC.

The chain joins TRBV27 to TRBJ2-3, with 12 positions matching TRBD2. The CDR3 totals 18 residues. V dropped 2 bases and J dropped 4; count of bases not matched to a gene: 10. The germline V gene has CDR1 MNHEY and CDR2 SMNVEV (reference sequence). CDR3 DNA: TGTGCCAGCAGTTTAATCCTAGCGGGAGGGCCTTCCCCAGATACGCAGTATTTT. Its protein is CASSLILAGGPSPDTQYF.

This clone was observed once. The genes are TRBV28 and TRBJ1-1, with D hard to call. The CDR3 spans 11 residues. The germline V gene encodes CDR1 MDHEN and CDR2 SYDVKM. V lost 5 bases to trimming and J lost 3 bases, with 4 bases between them. CDR3 sequence: CASSTYTEAFF. For the CDR3, the DNA is TGTGCCAGCAGTACCTACACTGAAGCTTTCTTT.

This rearrangement joins TRBV9 to TRBJ2-7, with 8 bases lining up with TRBD1. The CDR3 has 15 residues. Germline V lookup: CDR1 SGDLS, CDR2 YYNGEE. The ends lost 2 bases at V and 1 base at J; junction bases unmatched: 5. The CDR3 here is CASSVTGGLSYEQYF. The CDR3 DNA follows: TGTGCCAGCAGCGTTACAGGGGGTTTATCCTACGAGCAGTACTTC.

The chain is built from TRBV7-9 and TRBJ2-6, with D unresolved. Germline-derived CDR1 and CDR2 are SEHNR and FQNEAQ (reference sequence). V lost 5 bases and J 1 base, leaving 9 bases between the germline ends. This CDR3 has 15 residues. The chain's CDR3 is CASSTQKSGANVLTF. For the CDR3, the DNA is TGTGCCAGCAGCACACAGAAGTCTGGGGCCAACGTCCTGACTTTC. Supplemented by reference TRBV7-9 and TRBJ2-6, the full variable domain reads DTGVSQNPRHKITKRGQNVTFRCDPISEHNRLYWYRQTLGQGPEFLTYFQNEAQLEKSRLLSDRFSAERPKGSFSTLEIQRTEQGDSAMYLCASSTQKSGANVLTFGAGSRLTVL.

The chain combines TRBV27 with TRBJ1-1; 7 bases are a match to TRBD1. The V and J ends lost 7 bases and 4 bases, in that order; junction bases with no gene match: 9. The length of the CDR3 is 14 residues. The germline V gene encodes CDR1 MNHEY and CDR2 SMNVEV (reference sequence). The CDR3 is CASIPRQGITEAFF. DNA for the CDR3: TGTGCCAGCATCCCACGACAGGGTATCACTGAAGCTTTCTTT.

The V gene is TRBV5-1, the J gene TRBJ1-1; 8 bases are a match to TRBD1. Germline trimming cut 2 bases from V and 2 bases from J; bases unmatched to any gene: 5. This CDR3 is 15 amino acids long. Germline V gene sequence: CDR1 SGHRS, CDR2 YFSETQ. CDR3 sequence (DNA): TGCGCCAGCAGCTTTTCCGCAGGGGGCAACACTGAAGCTTTCTTT. It is translated as CASSFSAGGNTEAFF.

This clone was counted between two and nine times. The sample carries other DNA sequences with the same CDR3. The chain has TRBV7-9 and TRBJ2-7; 7 bases match TRBD1. This CDR3 contains 13 residues. Germline V gene data show CDR1 as SEHNR and CDR2 as FQNEAQ (reference sequence). V was pared by 6 bases and J by 2 bases, with 4 bases of the junction left unmatched. For the CDR3, the DNA is TGTGCCAGCAGTCTAACAGGGGCCTACGAGCAGTACTTC. This codes for CASSLTGAYEQYF. The full variable domain, completed using reference TRBV7-9 and TRBJ2-7, is DTGVSQNPRHKITKRGQNVTFRCDPISEHNRLYWYRQTLGQGPEFLTYFQNEAQLEKSRLLSDRFSAERPKGSFSTLEIQRTEQGDSAMYLCASSLTGAYEQYFGPGTRLTVT.

The V call is TRBV19, the J call TRBJ2-2, with 7 bases lining up with TRBD1. J was trimmed by 3 bases and V by 7 bases; bases with no gene match: 8. This CDR3 has 15 amino acids. Germline lookup yields CDR1 LNHDA and CDR2 SQIVND (reference sequence). The CDR3 nucleotides are TGTGCCAGTAACTCACAGGGGACCGACACCGGGGAGCTGTTTTTT. Encoded protein: CASNSQGTDTGELFF.

This chain uses TRBV15 with TRBJ1-5; D perhaps matches TRBD1 (5 bases). The germline gives CDR1 LNHNV, CDR2 YYDKDF (reference sequence). This CDR3 spans 15 amino acids. V was shortened by 2 bases and J by 7 bases, with 15 bases between the two germline ends. Written as DNA, the CDR3 is TGTGCCACCAGCAGACCCCCGGCGGGGACCCAGCCCCAGCATTTT. Protein sequence: CATSRPPAGTQPQHF.

The chain uses TRBV27 and TRBJ2-3; D may be TRBD2 (5 bases). This CDR3 has 14 amino acids. Germline loops: CDR1 MNHEY, CDR2 SMNVEV (reference sequence). V gave up 8 bases and J gave up 4 bases, with 16 bases separating them. CDR3 residues: CASGLTGFPDTQYF. The CDR3 nucleotides are TGTGCCAGCGGCCTAACGGGATTTCCAGATACGCAGTATTTT.

This chain connects TRBV7-9 to TRBJ2-7; 11 bases map to TRBD2. In germline, CDR1 is SEHNR, CDR2 FQNEAQ (reference sequence). V was pared by 3 bases and J by 0 bases, with 10 bases of the junction left unmatched. The CDR3 length is 18 residues. The CDR3 sequence is CASSLPDGTSGLSYEQYF. In DNA, the CDR3 is TGTGCCAGCAGCTTGCCCGACGGGACTAGCGGACTCTCCTACGAGCAGTACTTC.

The CDR3 bases are TGCGCCAGCAGCTCCGGGACAGGGGTGGGAGAGCAGTACTTC. This codes for CASSSGTGVGEQYF. This sequence joins TRBV5-1 and TRBJ2-7; 10 bases fit TRBD1. CDR3 size: 14 residues. CDR1 is SGHRS, CDR2 YFSETQ, per germline. J lost 7 bases, V lost 3 bases, and 7 bases had no gene match.